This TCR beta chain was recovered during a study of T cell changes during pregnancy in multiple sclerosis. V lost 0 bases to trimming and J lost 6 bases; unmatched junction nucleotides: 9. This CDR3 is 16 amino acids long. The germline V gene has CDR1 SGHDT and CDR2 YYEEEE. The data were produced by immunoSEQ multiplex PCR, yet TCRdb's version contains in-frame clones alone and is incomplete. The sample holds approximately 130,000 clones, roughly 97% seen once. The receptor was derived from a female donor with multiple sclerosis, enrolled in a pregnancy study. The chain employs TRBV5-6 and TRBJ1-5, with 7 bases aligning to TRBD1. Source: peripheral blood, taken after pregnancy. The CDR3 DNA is TGTGCCAGCAGCTTGGGGTGGCAGGGGGTGAGTCAGCCCCAGCATTTT. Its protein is CASSLGWQGVSQPQHF.